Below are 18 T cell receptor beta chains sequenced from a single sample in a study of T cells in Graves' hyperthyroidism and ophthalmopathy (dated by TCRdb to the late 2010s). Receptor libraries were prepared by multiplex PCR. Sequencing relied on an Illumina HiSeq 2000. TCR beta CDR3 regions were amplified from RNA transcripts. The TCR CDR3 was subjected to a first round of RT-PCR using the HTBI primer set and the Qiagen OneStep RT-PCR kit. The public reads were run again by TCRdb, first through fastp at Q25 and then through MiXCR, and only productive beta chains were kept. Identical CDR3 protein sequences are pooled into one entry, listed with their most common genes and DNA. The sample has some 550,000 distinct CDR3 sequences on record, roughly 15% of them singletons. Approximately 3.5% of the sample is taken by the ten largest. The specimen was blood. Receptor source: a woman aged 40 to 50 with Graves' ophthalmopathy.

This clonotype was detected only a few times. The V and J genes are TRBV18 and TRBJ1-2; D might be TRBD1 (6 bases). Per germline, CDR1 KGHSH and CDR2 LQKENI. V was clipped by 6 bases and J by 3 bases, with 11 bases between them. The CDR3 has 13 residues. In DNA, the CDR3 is TGTGCCAGCTCGGCAGGGGTGCACTATGGCTACACCTTC. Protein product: CASSAGVHYGYTF.

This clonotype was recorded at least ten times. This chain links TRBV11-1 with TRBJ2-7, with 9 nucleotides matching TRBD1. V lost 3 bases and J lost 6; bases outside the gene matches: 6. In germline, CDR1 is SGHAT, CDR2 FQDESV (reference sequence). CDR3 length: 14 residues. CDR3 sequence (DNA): TGTGCCAGCAGCTTTACCGGGACAGGGTTCGAGCAGTACTTC. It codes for CASSFTGTGFEQYF.

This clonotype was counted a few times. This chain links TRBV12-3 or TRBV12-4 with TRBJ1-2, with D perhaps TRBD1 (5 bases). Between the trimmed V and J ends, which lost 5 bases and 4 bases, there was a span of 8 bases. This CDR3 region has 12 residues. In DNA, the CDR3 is TGTGCCAGCAGTCGGGACGGCTATGGCTACACCTTC. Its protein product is CASSRDGYGYTF.

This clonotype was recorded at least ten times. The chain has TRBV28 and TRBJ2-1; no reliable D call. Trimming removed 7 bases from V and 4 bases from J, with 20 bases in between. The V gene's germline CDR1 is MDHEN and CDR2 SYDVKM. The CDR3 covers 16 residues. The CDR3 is CASTRVVRTQYNEQFF. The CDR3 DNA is TGTGCCAGCACCCGAGTAGTCCGGACCCAATACAATGAGCAGTTCTTC.

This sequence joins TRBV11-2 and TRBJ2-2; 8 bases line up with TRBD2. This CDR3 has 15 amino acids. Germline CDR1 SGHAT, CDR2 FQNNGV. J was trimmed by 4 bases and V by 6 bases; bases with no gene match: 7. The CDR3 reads CASSNSGGSTGELFF. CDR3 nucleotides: TGTGCCAGCAGTAATTCGGGGGGGTCCACCGGGGAGCTGTTTTTT.

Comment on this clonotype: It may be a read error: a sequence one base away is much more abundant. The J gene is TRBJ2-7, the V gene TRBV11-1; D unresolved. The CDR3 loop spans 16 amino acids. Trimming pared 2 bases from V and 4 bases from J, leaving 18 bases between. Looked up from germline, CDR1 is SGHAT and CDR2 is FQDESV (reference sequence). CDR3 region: CASSLIGSNWAYEQYF. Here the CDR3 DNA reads TGTGCCAGCAGCTTAATCGGGTCGAACTGGGCGTACGAGCAGTACTTC. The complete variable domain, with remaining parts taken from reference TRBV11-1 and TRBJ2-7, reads EAEVAQSPRYKITEKSQAVAFWCDPISGHATLYWYRQILGQGPELLVQFQDESVVDDSQLPKDRFSAERLKGVDSTLKIQPAELGDSAMYLCASSLIGSNWAYEQYFGPGTRLTVT.

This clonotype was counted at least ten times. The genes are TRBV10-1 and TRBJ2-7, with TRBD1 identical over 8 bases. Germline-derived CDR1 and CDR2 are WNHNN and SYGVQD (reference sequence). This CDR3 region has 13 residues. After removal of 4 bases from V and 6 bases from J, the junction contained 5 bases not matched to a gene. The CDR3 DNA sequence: TGCGCCAGCAGTGGGGCAGGGGGCATCGAGCAGTACTTC. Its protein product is CASSGAGGIEQYF.

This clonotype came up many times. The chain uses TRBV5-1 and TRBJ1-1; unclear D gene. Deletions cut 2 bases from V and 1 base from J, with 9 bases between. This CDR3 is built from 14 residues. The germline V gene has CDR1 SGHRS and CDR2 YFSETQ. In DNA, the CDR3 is TGCGCCAGCAGCTTAACGAATAGGAACACTGAAGCTTTCTTT. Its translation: CASSLTNRNTEAFF.

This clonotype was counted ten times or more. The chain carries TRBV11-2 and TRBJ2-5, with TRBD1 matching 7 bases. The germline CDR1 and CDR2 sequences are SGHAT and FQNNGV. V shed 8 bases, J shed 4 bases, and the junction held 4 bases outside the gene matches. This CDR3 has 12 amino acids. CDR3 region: CASLAGGETQYF. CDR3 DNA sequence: TGTGCCAGCTTGGCAGGGGGAGAGACCCAGTACTTC.

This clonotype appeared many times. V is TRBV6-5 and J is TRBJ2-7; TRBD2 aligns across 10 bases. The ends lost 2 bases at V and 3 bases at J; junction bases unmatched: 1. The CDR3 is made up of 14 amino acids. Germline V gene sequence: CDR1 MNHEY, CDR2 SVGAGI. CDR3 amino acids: CASSYGTSVYEQYF. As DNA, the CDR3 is TGTGCCAGCAGTTACGGGACTAGCGTCTACGAGCAGTACTTC.

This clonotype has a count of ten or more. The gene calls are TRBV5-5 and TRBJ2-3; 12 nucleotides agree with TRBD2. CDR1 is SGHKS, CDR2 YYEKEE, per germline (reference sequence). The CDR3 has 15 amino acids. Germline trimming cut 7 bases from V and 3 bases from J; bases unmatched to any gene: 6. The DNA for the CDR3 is TGTGCCAGCTTACTAGCGGGAGGCCGAACAGATACGCAGTATTTT. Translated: CASLLAGGRTDTQYF.

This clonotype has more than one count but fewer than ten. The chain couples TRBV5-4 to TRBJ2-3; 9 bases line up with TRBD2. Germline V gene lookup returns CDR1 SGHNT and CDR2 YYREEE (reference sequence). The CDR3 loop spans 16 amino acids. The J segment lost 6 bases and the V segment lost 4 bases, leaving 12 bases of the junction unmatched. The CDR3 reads CASSVTSGARGDTQYF. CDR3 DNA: TGTGCCAGCAGCGTGACTAGCGGAGCTCGGGGCGATACGCAGTATTTT.

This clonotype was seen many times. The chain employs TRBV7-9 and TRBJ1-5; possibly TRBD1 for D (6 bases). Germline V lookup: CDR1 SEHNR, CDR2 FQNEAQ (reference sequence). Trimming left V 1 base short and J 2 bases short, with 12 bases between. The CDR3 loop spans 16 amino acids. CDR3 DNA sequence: TGTGCCAGCAGCTTAGTAGGGGGGGTCGGCAATCAGCCCCAGCATTTT. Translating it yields CASSLVGGVGNQPQHF.

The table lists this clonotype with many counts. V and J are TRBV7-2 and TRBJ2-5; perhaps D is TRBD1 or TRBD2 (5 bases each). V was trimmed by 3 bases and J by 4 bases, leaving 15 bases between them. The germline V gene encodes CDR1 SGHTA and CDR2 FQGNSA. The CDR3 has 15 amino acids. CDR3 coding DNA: TGTGCCAGCAGCTTTGGGCCGGGAAGGGGAGAGACCCAGTACTTC. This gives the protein CASSFGPGRGETQYF. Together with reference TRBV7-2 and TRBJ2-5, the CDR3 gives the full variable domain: GAGVSQSPSNKVTEKGKDVELRCDPISGHTALYWYRQSLGQGLEFLIYFQGNSAPDKSGLPSDRFSAERTGGSVSTLTIQRTQQEDSAVYLCASSFGPGRGETQYFGPGTRLLVL.

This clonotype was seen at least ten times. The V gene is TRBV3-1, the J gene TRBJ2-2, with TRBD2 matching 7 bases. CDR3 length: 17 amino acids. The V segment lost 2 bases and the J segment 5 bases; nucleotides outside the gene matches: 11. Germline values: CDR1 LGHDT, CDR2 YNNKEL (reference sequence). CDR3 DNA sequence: TGTGCCAGCAGCCAAAAGCAGCGGGACGCTAAGACCGGGGAGCTGTTTTTT. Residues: CASSQKQRDAKTGELFF.

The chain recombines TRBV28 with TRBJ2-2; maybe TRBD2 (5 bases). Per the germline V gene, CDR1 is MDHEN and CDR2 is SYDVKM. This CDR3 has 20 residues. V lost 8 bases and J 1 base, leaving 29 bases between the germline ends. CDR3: CASFSRVLSIPRENTGELFF. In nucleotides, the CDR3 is TGTGCCAGCTTCTCACGAGTTCTTTCGATTCCCCGGGAGAACACCGGGGAGCTGTTTTTT.

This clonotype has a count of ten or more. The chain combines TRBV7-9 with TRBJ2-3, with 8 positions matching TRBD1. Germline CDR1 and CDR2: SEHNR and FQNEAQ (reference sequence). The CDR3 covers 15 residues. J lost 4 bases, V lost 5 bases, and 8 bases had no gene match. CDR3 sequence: CASSIRQGTADTQYF. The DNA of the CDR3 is TGTGCCAGCAGCATCCGACAGGGGACCGCAGATACGCAGTATTTT.

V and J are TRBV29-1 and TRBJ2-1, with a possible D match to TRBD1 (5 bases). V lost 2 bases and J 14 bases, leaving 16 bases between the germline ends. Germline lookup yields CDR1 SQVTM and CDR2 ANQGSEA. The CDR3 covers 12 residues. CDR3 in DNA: TGCAGCGTTGAAAGCCAGGGCCTAACCGAGTTCTTC. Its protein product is CSVESQGLTEFF.